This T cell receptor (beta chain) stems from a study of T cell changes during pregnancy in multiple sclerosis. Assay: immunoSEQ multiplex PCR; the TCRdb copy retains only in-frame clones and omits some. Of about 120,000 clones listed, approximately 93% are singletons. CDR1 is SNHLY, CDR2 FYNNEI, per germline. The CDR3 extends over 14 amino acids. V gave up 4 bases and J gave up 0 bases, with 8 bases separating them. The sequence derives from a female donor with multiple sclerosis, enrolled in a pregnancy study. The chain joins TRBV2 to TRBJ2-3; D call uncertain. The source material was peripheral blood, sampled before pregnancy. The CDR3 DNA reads TGTGCCAGCAGTGGCAGGATTAGCACAGATACGCAGTATTTT. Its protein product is CASSGRISTDTQYF.